Each of the 27 T cell receptor beta chains below was sequenced from the same sample in a study of blood T cell repertoires in COVID-19 (dated by TCRdb to 2020 to 2021). Receptor amplification or capture employed the immunoSEQ multiplex PCR assay. What TCRdb holds here is the immuneACCESS table cut down to in-frame rearrangements. Part of the clones is not present; checked against another copy, under half of the missing clones reflect an unresolved V gene, and the others are unexplained. This sample has 290,000 or so clones in its table, and around 84% of those were observed once. 1.3% of the sample belongs to the ten largest clones. Material: peripheral blood. These receptors were obtained from a man in his sixties or seventies with acute or convalescent COVID-19.

The chain uses TRBV15 and TRBJ2-1; 7 nucleotides match TRBD1. The CDR3 has 10 residues. Germline V CDR1 and CDR2: LNHNV, YYDKDF (reference sequence). V was clipped by 8 bases and J by 10 bases; unmatched bases: 2. CDR3 coding DNA: TGTGCCACCGGGGACAGAGAGCAGTTCTTC. This encodes CATGDREQFF. Looking up the rest from reference TRBV15 and TRBJ2-1 gives the full variable domain: DAMVIQNPRYQVTQFGKPVTLSCSQTLNHNVMYWYQQKSSQAPKLLFHYYDKDFNNEADTPDNFQSRRPNTSFCFLDIRSPGLGDTAMYLCATGDREQFFGPGTRLTVL.

The chain combines TRBV7-9 with TRBJ2-3; TRBD2 aligns across 7 bases. Looked up from germline, CDR1 is SEHNR and CDR2 is FQNEAQ (reference sequence). V was clipped by 1 base and J by 0 bases; unmatched bases: 1. The CDR3 has 15 residues. CDR3 residues: CASSLGSGSTDTQYF. Here the CDR3 DNA reads TGTGCCAGCAGCTTAGGTAGCGGGAGCACAGATACGCAGTATTTT.

The gene calls are TRBV25-1 and TRBJ1-2; 9 positions agree with TRBD1. Germline V gives CDR1 MGHDK, CDR2 SYGVNS. This CDR3 comprises 14 residues. With V trimmed by 2 bases and J by 6 bases, 4 bases remained unmatched. CDR3 protein: CASSEPDRGNGYTF. Here the CDR3 DNA reads TGTGCCAGCAGTGAACCCGACAGGGGGAATGGCTACACCTTC.

This clone was seen a handful of times. This chain connects TRBV28 to TRBJ2-5; D might be TRBD2 (6 bases). The CDR3 extends over 14 amino acids. The germline V and J ends were trimmed by 2 bases and 4 bases, with 11 bases remaining between them. The germline CDR1 and CDR2 sequences are MDHEN and SYDVKM. CDR3 sequence: CASSLLGGAETQYF. Here the CDR3 DNA reads TGTGCCAGCAGTTTACTCGGCGGGGCAGAGACCCAGTACTTC. The full variable domain, in which reference TRBV28 and TRBJ2-5 provide the parts outside the CDR3, is DVKVTQSSRYLVKRTGEKVFLECVQDMDHENMFWYRQDPGLGLRLIYFSYDVKMKEKGDIPEGYSVSREKKERFSLILESASTNQTSMYLCASSLLGGAETQYFGPGTRLLVL.

The chain links TRBV29-1 to TRBJ2-1, with 8 bases lining up with TRBD1. The CDR3 totals 13 residues. The V gene end was trimmed by 6 bases and the J gene end by 7 bases; junction bases not matched to a gene: 8. CDR1 and CDR2 (germline): SQVTM, ANQGSEA. CDR3 in amino acids: CSVTGTGFNEQFF. For the CDR3, the DNA is TGCAGCGTCACCGGGACAGGATTTAATGAGCAGTTCTTC.

The J gene is TRBJ2-1, the V gene TRBV28; 12 positions agree with TRBD2. With 5 bases clipped from V and 6 bases from J, the junction kept 5 bases outside the gene matches. The CDR3 runs 15 residues. Germline loops: CDR1 MDHEN, CDR2 SYDVKM. CDR3 in DNA: TGTGCCAGCAGTGCCGGGACTAGCGGGTCCAATGAGCAGTTCTTC. It specifies CASSAGTSGSNEQFF.

The chain is built from TRBV7-2 and TRBJ2-1, with 13 bases lining up with TRBD2. The CDR3 length is 17 residues. The germline V gene has CDR1 SGHTA and CDR2 FQGNSA. Germline trimming cut 5 bases from V and 8 bases from J; bases unmatched to any gene: 12. CDR3 DNA sequence: TGTGCCAGCAGCACGTGGACTAGCGGGAGTAGGTCTGATGAGCAGTTCTTC. Its protein product is CASSTWTSGSRSDEQFF.

The chain combines TRBV19 with TRBJ1-6; no firm D call. Trimming stripped 6 bases from V and 3 bases from J, with 9 bases between. The CDR3 contains 14 residues. Germline V CDR1 and CDR2: LNHDA, SQIVND (reference sequence). This CDR3 is CASRDRDYNSPLHF. The CDR3, as DNA: TGTGCCAGTAGGGACCGGGACTATAATTCACCCCTCCACTTT.

The rearrangement links TRBV4-3 to TRBJ1-5, with D uncertain. The CDR3 is made up of 14 amino acids. The V gene lost 1 base and the J gene lost 1 base, with 5 bases spanning the gap. Germline V gives CDR1 LGHNA, CDR2 YSLEER. The CDR3 DNA reads TGCGCCAGCAGCCAAGGAGTCAGCAATCAGCCCCAGCATTTT. It specifies CASSQGVSNQPQHF.

This clone was found once. The CDR3 coding sequence is TGCGCCAGCAGCTTAACTAGCGGGGCCTACGAGCAGTACTTC. This gives the protein CASSLTSGAYEQYF. The V gene is TRBV5-1, the J gene TRBJ2-7; TRBD2 aligns across 10 bases. Germline V gives CDR1 SGHRS, CDR2 YFSETQ. The CDR3 loop spans 14 amino acids. With 2 bases clipped from V and 2 bases from J, the junction kept 1 base outside the gene matches.

The chain links TRBV21-1 to TRBJ2-3; no DNA check was done on the table's D call, TRBD2. TRBV21-1 is assigned pseudogene status. The CDR3 has 16 residues. The DNA for the CDR3 is TGTGCCAGCAGCCCTAGACTAGCCGTATTCACAGATACGCAGTATTTT. Its protein product is CASSPRLAVFTDTQYF.

This sequence joins TRBV28 and TRBJ2-7, with TRBD2 matching 9 bases. CDR1 is MDHEN and CDR2 is SYDVKM in the germline V gene. The V and J ends lost 6 bases and 3 bases, in that order; junction bases with no gene match: 12. CDR3 length: 16 residues. The CDR3 DNA reads TGTGCCAGCAGCCTTACGCCGGGACTAGCTAGCTACGAGCAGTACTTC. Residues: CASSLTPGLASYEQYF.

A few counts support this clone. The chain joins TRBV7-8 to TRBJ2-2; the match to TRBD2 covers 8 bases. Germline loops: CDR1 SGHVS, CDR2 FQNEAQ. The V segment lost 10 bases and the J segment 6 bases; nucleotides outside the gene matches: 7. The CDR3 covers 13 residues. The CDR3 spells CAIRAGAAGELFF. CDR3 coding DNA: TGTGCCATCCGAGCGGGGGCCGCCGGGGAGCTGTTTTTT.

V usage is TRBV5-5 and J usage is TRBJ2-3; 9 bases are shared with TRBD1. This CDR3 has 16 amino acids. The V segment lost 5 bases and the J segment 4 bases; nucleotides outside the gene matches: 11. The germline CDR1 and CDR2 sequences are SGHKS and YYEKEE (reference sequence). This CDR3 is CASSDDRDRVSDTQYF. The CDR3 DNA sequence: TGTGCCAGCAGTGACGACAGGGACAGGGTATCAGATACGCAGTATTTT.

The rearrangement uses TRBV29-1 and TRBJ1-3; 9 bases fit TRBD1. The CDR3 length is 16 residues. Germline-derived CDR1 and CDR2 are SQVTM and ANQGSEA. The ends lost 6 bases at V and 2 bases at J; junction bases unmatched: 11. The chain's CDR3 is CSVTGQGSYPGNTIYF. CDR3 DNA: TGCAGCGTAACGGGACAGGGATCTTACCCTGGAAACACCATATATTTT.

This clone was seen only a few times. This chain uses TRBV4-3 with TRBJ2-7; D is possibly TRBD1 (5 bases). The ends were cut back, 1 base at V and 2 bases at J, with 9 bases in the middle. Germline CDR1 is LGHNA and CDR2 is YSLEER. CDR3 length equals 14 residues. The CDR3 loop is CASSQVEGAYEQYF. The CDR3 DNA sequence: TGCGCCAGCAGCCAAGTTGAAGGGGCCTACGAGCAGTACTTC.

V gene TRBV28 combines with J gene TRBJ1-2, with D possibly being TRBD1 (6 bases). The V and J ends lost 6 bases and 8 bases respectively, with 13 bases between them. The CDR3 has 12 residues. Germline values: CDR1 MDHEN, CDR2 SYDVKM. The CDR3 loop reads CASRGPGVGYTF. The CDR3 DNA follows: TGTGCCAGCAGGGGCCCAGGGGTAGGCTACACCTTC.

The rearrangement links TRBV28 to TRBJ2-7, with 12 nucleotides matching TRBD1. This CDR3 has 16 residues. J gave up 4 bases and V 1 base, and 5 bases lay outside the gene matches. The germline CDR1 and CDR2 sequences are MDHEN and SYDVKM. CDR3 nucleotides: TGTGCCAGCAGTTTATTCCCGGGACAGGGGGCTTACGAGCAGTACTTC. Translated: CASSLFPGQGAYEQYF.

This sequence joins TRBV9 and TRBJ2-7, with D maybe TRBD2 (6 bases). Per germline, CDR1 SGDLS and CDR2 YYNGEE. V lost 2 bases and J 1 base, leaving 16 bases between the germline ends. The CDR3 has 16 amino acids. The CDR3 DNA reads TGTGCCAGCAGCGTCGGAGGGGCGGTGATGTCCTACGAGCAGTACTTC. Amino acid sequence: CASSVGGAVMSYEQYF.

The V call is TRBV4-2, the J call TRBJ1-6; 8 bases map to TRBD1. The V gene end was trimmed by 0 bases and the J gene end by 5 bases; junction bases not matched to a gene: 9. The CDR3 has 18 residues. Per germline, CDR1 LGHNA and CDR2 YNFKEQ. The CDR3 reads CASSQEARLTGDNSPLHF. The CDR3 bases are TGTGCCAGCAGCCAAGAAGCTAGGTTGACAGGGGATAATTCACCCCTCCACTTT.

The CDR3 spells CASSAGASPDNSPLHF. The CDR3 nucleotides read TGTGCCAGCAGTGCAGGGGCTTCCCCTGACAATTCACCCCTCCACTTT. This rearrangement joins TRBV6-1 to TRBJ1-6, with a tentative D call TRBD1 (6 bases). The length of the CDR3 is 16 residues. V was cut by 4 bases and J by 7 bases, with 17 bases left in between. Germline CDR1 and CDR2: MNHNS and SASEGT.

With respect to this clone: One junction end disagrees with the germline gene, perhaps due to a read error. The genes are TRBV19 and TRBJ2-2; no firm D call. The length of the CDR3 is 15 residues. Per germline, CDR1 LNHDA and CDR2 SQIVND (reference sequence). The CDR3 nucleotides read TGTGCCAGTAGTATGTCGACATATAACACCGAGGAGCTGTTTTTT. This gives the protein CASSMSTYNTEELFF. Full variable domain (remainder filled in from reference TRBV19 and TRBJ2-2): DGGITQSPKYLFRKEGQNVTLSCEQNLNHDAMYWYRQDPGQGLRLIYYSQIVNDFQKGDIAEGYSVSREKKESFPLTVTSAQKNPTAFYLCASSMSTYNTEELFFGEGSRLTVL.

The CDR3 sequence is CASSLYRLADTQYF. In DNA form, the CDR3 reads TGTGCCAGCAGTTTATACCGACTAGCAGATACGCAGTATTTT. The J gene is TRBJ2-3, the V gene TRBV28; weak D call: TRBD2 (6 bases). CDR3 length: 14 residues. Trimming pared 1 base from V and 4 bases from J, leaving 9 bases between. Looked up from germline, CDR1 is MDHEN and CDR2 is SYDVKM.

The chain couples TRBV7-9 to TRBJ1-1; 10 bases align to TRBD1. V gave up 5 bases and J gave up 3 bases; unmatched junction bases: 6. The CDR3 runs 15 residues. CDR1 and CDR2 (germline): SEHNR, FQNEAQ (reference sequence). The CDR3 region has the DNA TGTGCCAGCAGCCGGGGGACAGGGGTGTACACTGAAGCTTTCTTT. It yields the protein CASSRGTGVYTEAFF.

The chain joins TRBV4-3 to TRBJ2-3, with a weak D call TRBD1 (6 bases). Germline V gene data show CDR1 as LGHNA and CDR2 as YSLEER. This CDR3 comprises 15 residues. Trimming left V 4 bases short and J 1 base short, with 12 bases between. The CDR3 sequence: CASSPAPGGTDTQYF. The CDR3 region has the DNA TGCGCCAGCAGCCCAGCGCCAGGGGGCACAGATACGCAGTATTTT.

The V and J genes are TRBV7-2 and TRBJ2-7; no definite D call. Germline V lookup: CDR1 SGHTA, CDR2 FQGNSA. Trimming took 5 bases from V and 2 from J, leaving 13 bases between them. The CDR3 loop spans 14 amino acids. The CDR3 protein is CASSVGPSAYEQYF. CDR3 bases: TGTGCCAGCAGCGTAGGTCCGAGTGCCTACGAGCAGTACTTC.

The gene calls are TRBV5-6 and TRBJ2-7; 8 nucleotides agree with TRBD1. V trimming: 3 bases; J trimming: 5 bases; junction bases outside the gene matches: 7. The CDR3 spans 14 residues. The germline gives CDR1 SGHDT, CDR2 YYEEEE. Written as DNA, the CDR3 is TGTGCCAGCAGCTGGTGGACAGGGCGGGACGAGCAGTACTTC. Its protein is CASSWWTGRDEQYF. The full variable domain, with the rest looked up from reference TRBV5-6 and TRBJ2-7, is DAGVTQSPTHLIKTRGQQVTLRCSPKSGHDTVSWYQQALGQGPQFIFQYYEEEERQRGNFPDRFSGHQFPNYSSELNVNALLLGDSALYLCASSWWTGRDEQYFGPGTRLTVT.